One T cell receptor beta chain is described in this entry. Its antigen is as yet unknown. This CDR3 has 13 residues. The germline V gene encodes CDR1 SGDLS and CDR2 YYNGEE. The germline V and J ends were trimmed by 6 bases and 2 bases, with 11 bases remaining between them. These data come from a study of beta chain features in type 1 diabetes. Study findings and constraints: For Type 1 diabetes patients, all four CD4+ subsets carried TCRB CDR3s that were moderately but significantly shorter.

What was sequenced were expressed TCRB transcripts, since all of the isolated RNA had been reverse transcribed. Several million reads were obtained on average from naive, central memory and regulatory T cell samples. Only in-frame clones appear in the TCRdb table, and some are missing; sequencing was by immunoSEQ multiplex PCR. The sample holds 200,000 to 300,000 clones, roughly a tenth seen once. This chain connects TRBV9 to TRBJ1-2, with a possible D match to TRBD1 (5 bases). Specimen: naive CD4+ T cells from blood. The sequence derives from a man aged 30 to 45 with type 1 diabetes. The chain's CDR3 is CASTVGQNYGYTF. DNA of the CDR3: TGTGCCAGCACGGTGGGGCAGAACTATGGCTACACCTTC.